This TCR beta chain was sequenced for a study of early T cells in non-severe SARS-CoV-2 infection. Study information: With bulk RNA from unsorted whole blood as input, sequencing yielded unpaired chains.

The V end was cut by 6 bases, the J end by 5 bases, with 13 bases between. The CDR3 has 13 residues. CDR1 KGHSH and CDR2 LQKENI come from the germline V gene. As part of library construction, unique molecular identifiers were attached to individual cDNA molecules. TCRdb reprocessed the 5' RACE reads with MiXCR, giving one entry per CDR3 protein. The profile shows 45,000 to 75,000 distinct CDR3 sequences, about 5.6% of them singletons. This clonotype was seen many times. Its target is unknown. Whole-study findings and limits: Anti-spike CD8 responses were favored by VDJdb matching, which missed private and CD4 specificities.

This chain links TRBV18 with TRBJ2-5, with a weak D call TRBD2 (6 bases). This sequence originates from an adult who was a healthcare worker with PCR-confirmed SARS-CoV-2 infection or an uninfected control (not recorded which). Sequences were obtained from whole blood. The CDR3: CASSSGASETQYF. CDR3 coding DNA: TGTGCCAGCTCCTCGGGAGCGTCTGAGACCCAGTACTTC.